This T cell receptor (beta chain) was sequenced for a study of T cell responses to AZD1222 COVID-19 vaccine. Study-level points and caveats: Every sample of the repertoires postdated the peak T cell response. Spike-specific TCR depth and breadth grew after two AZD1222 doses.

The V end was cut by 0 bases, the J end by 0 bases, with 8 bases between. The CDR3 runs 15 residues. The germline CDR1 and CDR2 sequences are MNHEY and SVGAGI. Clones were sequenced by immunoSEQ multiplex PCR, and TCRdb holds only the in-frame ones, with some missing. The top ten clones hold approximately 3.2% of a sample with tens of thousands of clones, about nine tenths of them seen once. Details on this clone: The antigen is undetermined.

The chain links TRBV6-5 to TRBJ1-1; D gene uncertain. The starting material was peripheral blood, obtained 28 days after the second AZD1222 dose. This clonotype was obtained from an adult who received the AZD1222 COVID-19 vaccine. The CDR3 loop reads CASSYSPALNTEAFF. The DNA of the CDR3 is TGTGCCAGCAGTTACTCCCCGGCCCTGAACACTGAAGCTTTCTTT.